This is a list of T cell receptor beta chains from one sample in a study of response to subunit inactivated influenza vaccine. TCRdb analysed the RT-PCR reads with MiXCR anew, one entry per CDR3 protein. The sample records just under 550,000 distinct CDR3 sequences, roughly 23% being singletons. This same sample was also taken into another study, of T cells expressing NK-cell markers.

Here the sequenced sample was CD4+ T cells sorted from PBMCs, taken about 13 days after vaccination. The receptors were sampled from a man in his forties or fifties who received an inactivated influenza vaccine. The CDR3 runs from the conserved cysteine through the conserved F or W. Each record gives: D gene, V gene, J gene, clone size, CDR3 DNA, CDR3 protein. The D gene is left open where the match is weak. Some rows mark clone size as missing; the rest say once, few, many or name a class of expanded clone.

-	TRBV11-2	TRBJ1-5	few	TGTGCCAGCAGCGTAGGGACTATGAGGAGTCAGCCCCAGCATTTT	CASSVGTMRSQPQHF
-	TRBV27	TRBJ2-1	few	TGTGCCAGCAGTTTAAATAGATATTACAATGAGCAGTTCTTC	CASSLNRYYNEQFF
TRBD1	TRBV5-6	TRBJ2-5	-	TGTGCCAGCAGCTTGGGTGGACAGGGAATTTTTGAGACCCAGTACTTC	CASSLGGQGIFETQYF
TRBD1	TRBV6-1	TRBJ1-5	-	TGTGCCAGCAGGAACGTTTATGGACAGGACATTGGTTATAGCAATCAGCCCCAGCATTTT	CASRNVYGQDIGYSNQPQHF
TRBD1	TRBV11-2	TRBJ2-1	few	TGTGCCAGCAGCTCCCAAAGGGGGCGCGGCAATGAGCAGTTCTTC	CASSSQRGRGNEQFF
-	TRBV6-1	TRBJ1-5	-	TGTGCCAGCAGTCCTACGAAAACTAGCAATCAGCCCCAGCATTTT	CASSPTKTSNQPQHF
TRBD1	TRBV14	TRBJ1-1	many	TGTGCCAGCAGCCAAGGCCGTTACGGGACAGGGGTGCGGGCTTTCTTT	CASSQGRYGTGVRAFF
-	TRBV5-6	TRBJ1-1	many	TGTGCCAGCAGCTTGAGATGGGGCACTGAAGCTTTCTTT	CASSLRWGTEAFF
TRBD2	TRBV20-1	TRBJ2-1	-	TGCAGTGCTAGGGTACTAGCGAAGGGAACCTACAATGAGCAGTTCTTC	CSARVLAKGTYNEQFF
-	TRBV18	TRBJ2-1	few	TGTGCCAGCTCACCGGCAGGCTCTGAGCAGTTCTTC	CASSPAGSEQFF
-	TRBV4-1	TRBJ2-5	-	TGCGCCAGCAGCCAAGATGGGGCGGGGGCCCTCCAAGAGACCCAGTACTTC	CASSQDGAGALQETQYF
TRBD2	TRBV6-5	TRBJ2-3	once	TGTGCCAGCAGTTATAGCGGGGGACGGTATACGCAGTATTTT	CASSYSGGRYTQYF
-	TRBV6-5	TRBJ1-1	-	TGTGCCAGCAGTTATGGACAGTTCACTGAAGCTTTCTTT	CASSYGQFTEAFF
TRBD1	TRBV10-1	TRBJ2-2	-	TGCGCCAGCACCACCGGGGGGACAGGGGCAGGGGAGCTGTTTTTT	CASTTGGTGAGELFF
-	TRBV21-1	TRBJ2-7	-	TGTGCCAGCAGCAAAGAGACGCGGGAGGCCGCCTACGAGCAGTACTTC	CASSKETREAAYEQYF
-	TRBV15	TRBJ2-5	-	TGTGCCACCAGCAGAGGCGCCGGGAAAACGGGAGAGACCCAGTACTTC	CATSRGAGKTGETQYF
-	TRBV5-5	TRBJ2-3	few	TGTGCCAGCAGCTTTGGACAACCCACTAGCACAGATACGCAGTATTTT	CASSFGQPTSTDTQYF
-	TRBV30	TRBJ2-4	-	TGTGCCTGGAGTGTACGAGGTGCCAAAAACATTCAGTACTTC	CAWSVRGAKNIQYF
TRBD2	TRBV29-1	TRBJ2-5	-	TGCAGCGTTGAAGTTGGACTAGCGGGGGGCATACAAGAGACCCAGTACTTC	CSVEVGLAGGIQETQYF
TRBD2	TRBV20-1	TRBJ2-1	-	TGCAGTGCTAGGAGGGAATGGAGGACTAGCGGAGACAATGAGCAGTTCTTC	CSARREWRTSGDNEQFF
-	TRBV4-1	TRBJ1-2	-	TGCGCCAGCAGCCATCAACCGACAGTAAACTATGGCTACACCTTC	CASSHQPTVNYGYTF
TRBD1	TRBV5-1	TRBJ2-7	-	TGCGCCAGCAGCTTGGCCCGGGACAGGGGGATCGACGAGCAGTACTTC	CASSLARDRGIDEQYF
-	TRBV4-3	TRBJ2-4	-	TGCGCCAGCAGCCAAGTAAGGGGGGCGCAGGTTCAGTACTTC	CASSQVRGAQVQYF
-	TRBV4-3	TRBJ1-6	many	TGCGCCAGCAGCCGGACCATGGACGGTAATTCACCCCTCCACTTT	CASSRTMDGNSPLHF
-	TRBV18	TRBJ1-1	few	TGTGCCAGCTCACGAGTAGAGAACACTGAAGCTTTCTTT	CASSRVENTEAFF
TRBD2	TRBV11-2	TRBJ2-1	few	TGTGCCAGCAGCCTCGGGGCGGGGGGGCCTGCTGAGCAGTTCTTC	CASSLGAGGPAEQFF
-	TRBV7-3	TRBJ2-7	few	TGTGCCAGCAGCCTTAGCCCCTGGCCGCCCTACGAGCAGTACTTC	CASSLSPWPPYEQYF
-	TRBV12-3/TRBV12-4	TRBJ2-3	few	TGTGCCAGCAGGCCGACTACCACAGATACGCAGTATTTT	CASRPTTTDTQYF
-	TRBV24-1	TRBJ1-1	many	TGTGCCACCAGTGAGGGGAACAGGGAAGCTTTCTTT	CATSEGNREAFF
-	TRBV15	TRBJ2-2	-	TGTGCCACCAGGGGTGGCGAAAACACCGGGGAGCTGTTTTTT	CATRGGENTGELFF
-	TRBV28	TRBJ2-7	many	TGTGCCAGCAGTTTAGAGACAGGACACTCCTACGAGCAGTACTTC	CASSLETGHSYEQYF
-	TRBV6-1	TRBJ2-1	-	TGTGCCAGCAGCCCCCTTCGGACGGAATACAATGAGCAGTTCTTC	CASSPLRTEYNEQFF
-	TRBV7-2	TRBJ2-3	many	TGTGCCAGCAGCTTACAGGGGGGGAGCACAGATACGCAGTATTTT	CASSLQGGSTDTQYF
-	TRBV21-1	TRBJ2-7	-	TGTGCCAGCAGCAATACGAGATGCTCCTACGAGCAGTACTTC	CASSNTRCSYEQYF
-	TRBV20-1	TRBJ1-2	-	TGCAGTGCTGAGGGCCACGGGGCGGGCTACACCTTC	CSAEGHGAGYTF
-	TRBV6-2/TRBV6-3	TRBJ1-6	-	TGTGCCAGCAGGTCTGACAGGAATTCACCCCTCCACTTT	CASRSDRNSPLHF